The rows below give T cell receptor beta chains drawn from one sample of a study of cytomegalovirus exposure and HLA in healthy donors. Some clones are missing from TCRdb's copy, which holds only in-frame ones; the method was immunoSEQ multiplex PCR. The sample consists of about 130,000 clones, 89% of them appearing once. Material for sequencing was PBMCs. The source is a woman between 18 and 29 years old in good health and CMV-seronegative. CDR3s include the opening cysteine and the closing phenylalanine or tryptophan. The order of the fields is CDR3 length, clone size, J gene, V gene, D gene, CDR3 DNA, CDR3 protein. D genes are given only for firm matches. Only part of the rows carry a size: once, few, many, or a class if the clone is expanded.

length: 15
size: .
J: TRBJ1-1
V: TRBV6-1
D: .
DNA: TGTGCCAGCAGTGAAGAAGCCGTGGTGAACACTGAAGCTTTCTTT
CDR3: CASSEEAVVNTEAFF

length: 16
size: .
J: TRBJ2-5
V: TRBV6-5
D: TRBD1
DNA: TGTGCCAGCAGTTACTCGGGACAGGGGTTCGCGGAGACCCAGTACTTC
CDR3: CASSYSGQGFAETQYF

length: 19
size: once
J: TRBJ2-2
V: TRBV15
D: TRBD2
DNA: TGTGCCACCAGCAGAGATGGAGGACTAGCGGAACTAAACACCGGGGAGCTGTTTTTT
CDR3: CATSRDGGLAELNTGELFF

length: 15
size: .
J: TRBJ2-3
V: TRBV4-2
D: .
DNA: TGTGCCAGCAGCCAATATCGGGGTTCCCCAGATACGCAGTATTTT
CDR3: CASSQYRGSPDTQYF

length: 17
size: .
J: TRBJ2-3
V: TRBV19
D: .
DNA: TGTGCCAGCGGGGGCGGGGGCCCTTCCACACAGATGGATACGCAGTATTTT
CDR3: CASGGGGPSTQMDTQYF

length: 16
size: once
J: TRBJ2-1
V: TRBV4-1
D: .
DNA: TGCGCCAGCAGCCAAGATCTGAGCTTTCGCGGCAATGAGCAGTTCTTC
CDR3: CASSQDLSFRGNEQFF

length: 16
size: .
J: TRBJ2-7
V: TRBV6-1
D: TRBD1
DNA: TGTGCCAGCAGTGAAGAGATAGGGACAGCATTCTACGAGCAGTACTTC
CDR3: CASSEEIGTAFYEQYF

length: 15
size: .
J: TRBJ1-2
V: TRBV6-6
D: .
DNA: TGTGCCAGCAGTTACACCTCAGGGGACAACTATGGCTACACCTTC
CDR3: CASSYTSGDNYGYTF

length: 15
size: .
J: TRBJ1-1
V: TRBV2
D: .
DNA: TGTGCCAGCACTCCTCGGGGGAGGGGAGACACTGAAGCTTTCTTT
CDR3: CASTPRGRGDTEAFF

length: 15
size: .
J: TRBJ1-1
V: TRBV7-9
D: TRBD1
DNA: TGTGCCAGCAGCCAAGGGACAGGGGGCTACACTGAAGCTTTCTTT
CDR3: CASSQGTGGYTEAFF

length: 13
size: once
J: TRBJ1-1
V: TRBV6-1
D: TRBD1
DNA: TGTGCCAGCGACAGGGGCTTGAACACTGAAGCTTTCTTT
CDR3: CASDRGLNTEAFF

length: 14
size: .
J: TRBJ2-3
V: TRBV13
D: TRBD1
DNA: TGTGCCAGCAGCTTACGACAGGGGGGAGATACGCAGTATTTT
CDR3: CASSLRQGGDTQYF

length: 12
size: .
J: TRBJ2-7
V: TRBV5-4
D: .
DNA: TGTGCCAGCAGCTTGTGGGGAGACGAGCAGTACTTC
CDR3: CASSLWGDEQYF

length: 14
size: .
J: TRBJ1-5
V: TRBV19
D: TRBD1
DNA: TGTGCCAGTAGCAGTACAGGGGGCAATCAGCCCCAGCATTTT
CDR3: CASSSTGGNQPQHF

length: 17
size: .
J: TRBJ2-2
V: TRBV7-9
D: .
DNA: TGTGCCAGCAGCTTCCCCCGCAGGACTGGAAACACCGGGGAGCTGTTTTTT
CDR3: CASSFPRRTGNTGELFF

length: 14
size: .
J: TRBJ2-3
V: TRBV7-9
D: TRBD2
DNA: TGTGCCAGCAGCTTAACTAGCGGCACAGATACGCAGTATTTT
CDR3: CASSLTSGTDTQYF